This TCR beta chain stems from a study of metastatic and nonmetastatic thyroid tumors. No treatment had been given to any patient before thyroid surgery. Worth noting for this clone: A read error may produce the germline difference seen at one junction end.

Authors' data handling: Variation in CDR3 across clinicopathological groups served as the basis for constructing a distant-metastasis classifier in papillary thyroid cancer. TCRdb reanalyzed the PCR reads via MiXCR. The V and J calls follow TCRdb's processing rather than the paper's. The table includes 20,000 to 25,000 clones, around 20% detected once. Source material: adjacent normal tissue. This sequence was found in a female donor with papillary thyroid cancer or a benign thyroid nodule (not recorded which). Some clones in this sample may be carry-over from other donors' samples.

The CDR3 loop reads CASSLLGLAEIEQSF. The CDR3 bases are TGTGCCAGCTCTCTCCTGGGACTAGCTGAGATTGAGCAGTCCTTC. V gene TRBV7-8 combines with J gene TRBJ2-1; 9 bases map to TRBD2. CDR1 and CDR2 (germline): SGHVS, FQNEAQ. This CDR3 has 15 residues.